This T cell receptor (beta chain) was profiled in a study of T cell responses to AZD1222 COVID-19 vaccine. Findings and limits, study-wide: Repertoires were collected only later (after the peak T cell response had occurred). The study found Spike-specific TCR breadth and depth rose after two AZD1222 doses. The span of vaccine-associated CD4 TCRs extended across spike, with dominance at 160-218 and 743-854. Of the AZD1222 recipients, only six were seropositive at baseline.

Regarding this clone: As yet, its antigen is unknown.

V dropped 0 bases and J dropped 8 bases, with 12 bases sitting between them. Looked up from germline, CDR1 is SGHNT and CDR2 is YYREEE (reference sequence). The CDR3 contains 14 residues. Sequenced by immunoSEQ multiplex PCR; TCRdb stores in-frame clones only, minus some. Of about 97,000 clones in the sample, over 75% are singletons; the top ten hold roughly a tenth. Sequenced material: peripheral blood, taken 28 days after the second AZD1222 dose. V gene TRBV5-4 combines with J gene TRBJ2-1; D might be TRBD1 (5 bases). The sequence was collected from an adult who received the AZD1222 COVID-19 vaccine. CDR3 sequence: CASSLGQPADEQFF. For the CDR3, the DNA is TGTGCCAGCAGCTTGGGACAGCCAGCAGATGAGCAGTTCTTC.